A single sample gave rise to the 10 T cell receptor beta chains below, sequenced in a study of TIL therapy for anti-PD-1-resistant metastatic lung cancer. The immunoSEQ assay was v3. This table comes from immunoSEQ multiplex PCR, and its TCRdb copy is limited to in-frame clones, with some not included. Seen here are approximately 87,000 clones, approximately 65% observed once, and the top ten hold roughly 9.8%. Noted time point: pre-treatment sample, taken before nivolumab and TIL therapy. Pleural nodules or supraclavicular lymph nodes made up most of the excised metastases sampled. The sample here was tumor tissue, taken at baseline. The receptors stem from a person aged 25-79 years with non-small cell lung cancer.

This clone was seen a handful of times. CDR3 sequence reads: CASSQVSVTGSGELFF. The CDR3 DNA reads TGTGCCAGCAGCCAAGTGTCCGTAACCGGGTCCGGGGAGCTGTTTTTT. This chain uses TRBV4-2 with TRBJ2-2; the D is unclear. The ends were cut back, 1 base at V and 6 bases at J, with 15 bases in the middle. Germline V CDR1 and CDR2: LGHNA, YNFKEQ. CDR3 length: 16 amino acids.

V gene TRBV7-3 combines with J gene TRBJ2-3; TRBD2 agrees at 7 bases. This CDR3 contains 16 residues. Germline CDR1 SGHTA, CDR2 FQGTGA. Losses at the gene ends were 5 bases for V and 0 bases for J; bases not matched to a gene: 8. The CDR3 sequence is CASSPSRGLSTDTQYF. The CDR3, as DNA: TGTGCCAGCAGCCCCAGTCGGGGACTAAGCACAGATACGCAGTATTTT.

The J gene is TRBJ1-2, the V gene TRBV27, with 9 bases that match TRBD1. V shed 4 bases and J 8 bases; nucleotides not matched to a gene: 11. This CDR3 spans 15 amino acids. Germline lookup yields CDR1 MNHEY and CDR2 SMNVEV (reference sequence). In DNA, the CDR3 is TGTGCCAGCAGTTCAGCGACAGGGGGGGTTGAAGGCTACACCTTC. It translates to CASSSATGGVEGYTF.

There are a few counts of this clone. The chain employs TRBV4-1 and TRBJ2-7; D perhaps matches TRBD2 (5 bases). The CDR3 is 13 residues long. Trimming took 0 bases from V and 9 from J, leaving 12 bases between them. Germline CDR1 reads MGHRA; CDR2 reads YSYEKL. In nucleotides, the CDR3 is TGCGCCAGCAGCCAAGATCTTTCTGCGGGGCAGTACTTC. Translated, it gives CASSQDLSAGQYF.

The chain uses TRBV4-1 and TRBJ1-5, with D perhaps matching TRBD1 (5 bases). The V end was cut by 0 bases, the J end by 7 bases, with 10 bases between. CDR1 MGHRA and CDR2 YSYEKL come from the germline V gene. CDR3 length: 14 amino acids. In DNA, the CDR3 is TGCGCCAGCAGCCAAGATGGGGGGGACCAGCCCCAGCATTTT. Translating it yields CASSQDGGDQPQHF.

This clone was counted only a few times. V is TRBV12-3 or TRBV12-4 and J is TRBJ1-1; the D gene is possibly TRBD1 (5 bases). This CDR3 region has 11 residues. Trimming shortened V by 5 bases and J by 6 bases, and 7 bases separated the two germline ends. DNA of the CDR3: TGTGCCAGCAGTGAGGGACCTGAAGCTTTCTTT. This encodes CASSEGPEAFF.

The V call is TRBV6-5, the J call TRBJ1-3; D unresolved. The CDR3 has 13 amino acids. V was clipped by 8 bases and J by 0 bases, with 8 bases between them. CDR1 is MNHEY, CDR2 SVGAGI, per germline. The CDR3 here is CASFESSGNTIYF. The CDR3 DNA follows: TGTGCCAGCTTTGAGTCCTCTGGAAACACCATATATTTT.

V usage is TRBV9 and J usage is TRBJ1-3, with TRBD1 as a possible D gene (6 bases). The V and J ends lost 3 bases and 3 bases respectively, with 13 bases between them. Looked up from germline, CDR1 is SGDLS and CDR2 is YYNGEE. The CDR3 covers 15 residues. In DNA, the CDR3 is TGTGCCAGCAGCGGCAGGGGCCAGGTTGGAAACACCATATATTTT. It codes for CASSGRGQVGNTIYF.

The chain links TRBV5-4 to TRBJ2-7, with no clear D. Germline-derived CDR1 and CDR2 are SGHNT and YYREEE (reference sequence). CDR3 size: 14 residues. Trimming cost V 4 bases and J 7 bases, with 18 bases left between them. DNA of the CDR3: TGTGCCAGCAGCCAGAACACGGATACTGGAGAGCAGTACTTC. Its protein product is CASSQNTDTGEQYF.

V and J are TRBV18 and TRBJ2-5; 9 positions match TRBD1. This CDR3 spans 14 amino acids. Looked up from germline, CDR1 is KGHSH and CDR2 is LQKENI. Trimming cost V 1 base and J 5 bases; bases outside gene matches: 2. CDR3 region: CASSPLGTGETQYF. CDR3 DNA: TGTGCCAGCTCACCACTGGGGACAGGGGAGACCCAGTACTTC.